Sequencing of this TCR beta chain was carried out in a study of cytomegalovirus exposure and HLA in healthy donors. CDR1 is SGHRS and CDR2 is YFSETQ in the germline V gene. The CDR3 extends over 15 amino acids. V shed 4 bases, J shed 4 bases, and the junction held 4 bases outside the gene matches. In the PCR, 60 Vbeta and 13 Jbeta primers were used. The assay was immunoSEQ multiplex PCR, and TCRdb's table has in-frame clones only and misses some. The table shows about 170,000 clones, with approximately 80% occurring only once. The chain employs TRBV5-1 and TRBJ2-1; 11 nucleotides align to TRBD1. Sequencing used PBMCs. The receptor was isolated from a woman aged 18-29 years in good health and CMV-seronegative. The CDR3 reads CASSHGTGGYNEQFF. The DNA for the CDR3 is TGCGCCAGCAGCCATGGGACAGGGGGATACAATGAGCAGTTCTTC.